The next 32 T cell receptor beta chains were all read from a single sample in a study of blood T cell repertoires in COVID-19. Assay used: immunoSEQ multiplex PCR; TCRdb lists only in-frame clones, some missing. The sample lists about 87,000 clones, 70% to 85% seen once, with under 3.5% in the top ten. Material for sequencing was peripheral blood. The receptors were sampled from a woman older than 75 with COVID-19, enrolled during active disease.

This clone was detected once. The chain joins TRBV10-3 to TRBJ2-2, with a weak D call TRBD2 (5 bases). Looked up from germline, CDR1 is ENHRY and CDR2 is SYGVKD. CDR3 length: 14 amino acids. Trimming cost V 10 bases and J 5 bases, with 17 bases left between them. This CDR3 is CATSGRAATGELFF. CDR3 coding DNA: TGTGCCACTTCGGGAAGGGCTGCGACCGGGGAGCTGTTTTTT.

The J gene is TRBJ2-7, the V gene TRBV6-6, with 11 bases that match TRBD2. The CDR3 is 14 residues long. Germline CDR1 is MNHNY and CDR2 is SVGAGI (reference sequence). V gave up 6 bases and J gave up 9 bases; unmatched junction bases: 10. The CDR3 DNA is TGTGCCAGCAGCCAGGTACTAGCGGGAGAAGGGCAGTACTTC. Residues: CASSQVLAGEGQYF.

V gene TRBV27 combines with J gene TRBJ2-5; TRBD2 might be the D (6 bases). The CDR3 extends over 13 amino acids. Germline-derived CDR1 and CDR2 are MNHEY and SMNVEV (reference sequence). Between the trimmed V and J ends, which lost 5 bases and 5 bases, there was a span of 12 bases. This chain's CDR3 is CASSLRLDETQYF. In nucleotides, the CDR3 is TGTGCCAGCAGTCTACGACTAGATGAGACCCAGTACTTC.

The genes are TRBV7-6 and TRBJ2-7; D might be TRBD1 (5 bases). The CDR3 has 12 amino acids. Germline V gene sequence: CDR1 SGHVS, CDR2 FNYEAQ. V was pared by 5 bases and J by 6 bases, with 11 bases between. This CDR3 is CASSRTRAEQYF. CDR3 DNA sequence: TGTGCCAGCAGCAGGACACGGGCCGAGCAGTACTTC.

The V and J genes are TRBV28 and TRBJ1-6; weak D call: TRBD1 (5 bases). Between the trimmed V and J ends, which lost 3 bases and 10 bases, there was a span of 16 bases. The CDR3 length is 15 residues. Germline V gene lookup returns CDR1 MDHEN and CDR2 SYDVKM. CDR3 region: CASSFPGGGSSPLHF. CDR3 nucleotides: TGTGCCAGCAGTTTCCCTGGGGGGGGGAGCTCACCCCTCCACTTT.

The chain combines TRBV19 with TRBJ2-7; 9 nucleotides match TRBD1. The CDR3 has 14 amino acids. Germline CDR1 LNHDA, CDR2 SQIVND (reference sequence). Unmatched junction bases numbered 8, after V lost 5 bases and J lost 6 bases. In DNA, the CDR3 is TGTGCCAGTAGTGCGGGACAGGGTCCCGTCGAGCAGTACTTC. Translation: CASSAGQGPVEQYF.

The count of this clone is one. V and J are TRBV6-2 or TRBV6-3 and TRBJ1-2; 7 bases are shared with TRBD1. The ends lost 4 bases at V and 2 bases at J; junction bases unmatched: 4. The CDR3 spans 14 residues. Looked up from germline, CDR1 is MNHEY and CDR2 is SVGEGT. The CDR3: CASSSLGQNYGYTF. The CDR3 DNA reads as TGTGCCAGCAGTTCTCTGGGACAGAACTATGGCTACACCTTC.

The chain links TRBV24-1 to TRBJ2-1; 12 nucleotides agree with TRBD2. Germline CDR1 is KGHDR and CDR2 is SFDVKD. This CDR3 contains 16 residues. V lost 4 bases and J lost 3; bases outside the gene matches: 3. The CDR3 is CATSDRTSGIYNEQFF. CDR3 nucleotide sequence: TGTGCCACCAGTGACCGGACTAGCGGGATCTACAATGAGCAGTTCTTC.

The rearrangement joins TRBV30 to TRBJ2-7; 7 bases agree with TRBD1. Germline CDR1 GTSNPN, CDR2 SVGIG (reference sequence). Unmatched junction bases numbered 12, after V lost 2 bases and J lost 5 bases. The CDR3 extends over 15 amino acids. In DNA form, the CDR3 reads TGTGCCTGGAGTCGTACCGCACAGGGGTTCAACGAGCAGTACTTC. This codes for CAWSRTAQGFNEQYF.

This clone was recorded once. This chain's CDR3 is CASSFLAAPYNEQFF. Here the CDR3 DNA reads TGTGCCAGTAGTTTTCTAGCGGCCCCCTACAATGAGCAGTTCTTC. The chain has TRBV19 and TRBJ2-1, with 7 bases matching TRBD2. The V gene's germline CDR1 is LNHDA and CDR2 SQIVND (reference sequence). This CDR3 is 15 amino acids long. V lost 5 bases and J lost 2; bases outside the gene matches: 6. Together with reference TRBV19 and TRBJ2-1, the CDR3 gives the full variable domain: DGGITQSPKYLFRKEGQNVTLSCEQNLNHDAMYWYRQDPGQGLRLIYYSQIVNDFQKGDIAEGYSVSREKKESFPLTVTSAQKNPTAFYLCASSFLAAPYNEQFFGPGTRLTVL.

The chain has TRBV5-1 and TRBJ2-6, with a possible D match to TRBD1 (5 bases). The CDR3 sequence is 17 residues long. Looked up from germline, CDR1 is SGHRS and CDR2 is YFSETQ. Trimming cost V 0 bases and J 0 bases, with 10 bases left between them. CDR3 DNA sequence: TGCGCCAGCAGCTTGGCGCAGGGTCTCTCTGGGGCCAACGTCCTGACTTTC. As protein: CASSLAQGLSGANVLTF.

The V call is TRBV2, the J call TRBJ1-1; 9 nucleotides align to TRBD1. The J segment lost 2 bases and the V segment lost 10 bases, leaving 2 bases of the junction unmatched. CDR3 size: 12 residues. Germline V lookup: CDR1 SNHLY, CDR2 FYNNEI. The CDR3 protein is CAKQGANTEAFF. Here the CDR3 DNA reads TGTGCCAAACAGGGGGCAAACACTGAAGCTTTCTTT.

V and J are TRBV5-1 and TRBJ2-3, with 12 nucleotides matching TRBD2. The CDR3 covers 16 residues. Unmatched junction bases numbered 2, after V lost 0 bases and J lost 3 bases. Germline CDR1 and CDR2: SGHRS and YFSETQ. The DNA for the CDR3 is TGCGCCAGCAGCTTGGGTACTAGCGGGAGGACAGATACGCAGTATTTT. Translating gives CASSLGTSGRTDTQYF.

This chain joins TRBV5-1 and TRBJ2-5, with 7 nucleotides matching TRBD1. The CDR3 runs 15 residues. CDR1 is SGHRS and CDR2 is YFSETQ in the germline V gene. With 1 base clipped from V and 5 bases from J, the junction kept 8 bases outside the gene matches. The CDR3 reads CASSLRDSHSETQYF. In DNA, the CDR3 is TGCGCCAGCAGCTTGAGGGACAGCCACTCGGAGACCCAGTACTTC.

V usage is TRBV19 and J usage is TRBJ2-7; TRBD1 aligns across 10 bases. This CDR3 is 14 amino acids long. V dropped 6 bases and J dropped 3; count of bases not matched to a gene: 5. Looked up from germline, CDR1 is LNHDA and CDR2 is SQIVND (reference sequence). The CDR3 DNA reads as TGTGCCAGTAGGGGGAGGGACAGGGGCTACGAGCAGTACTTC. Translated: CASRGRDRGYEQYF.

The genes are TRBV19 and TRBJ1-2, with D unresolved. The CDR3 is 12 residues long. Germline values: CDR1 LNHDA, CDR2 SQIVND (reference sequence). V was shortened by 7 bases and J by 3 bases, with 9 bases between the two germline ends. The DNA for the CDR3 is TGTGCCAGTATGTGGGGAGACTATGGCTACACCTTC. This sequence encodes CASMWGDYGYTF.

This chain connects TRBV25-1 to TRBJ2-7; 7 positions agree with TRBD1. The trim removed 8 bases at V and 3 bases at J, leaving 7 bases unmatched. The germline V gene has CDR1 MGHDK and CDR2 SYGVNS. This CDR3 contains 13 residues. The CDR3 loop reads CASRGQVDYEQYF. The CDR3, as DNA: TGTGCCAGCCGAGGACAGGTGGACTACGAGCAGTACTTC.

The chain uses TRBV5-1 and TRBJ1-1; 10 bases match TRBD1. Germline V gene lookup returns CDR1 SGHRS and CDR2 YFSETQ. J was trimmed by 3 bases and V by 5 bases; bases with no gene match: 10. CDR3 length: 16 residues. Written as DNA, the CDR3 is TGCGCCAGCAGTCCGGGACAGGGGACCCAGGACACTGAAGCTTTCTTT. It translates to CASSPGQGTQDTEAFF.

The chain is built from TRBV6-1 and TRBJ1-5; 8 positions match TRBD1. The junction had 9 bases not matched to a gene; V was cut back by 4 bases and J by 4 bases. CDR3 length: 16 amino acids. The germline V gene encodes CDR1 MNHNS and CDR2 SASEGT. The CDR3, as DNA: TGTGCCAGCAGTGCCGGCTGGGGACAGGCAAATCAGCCCCAGCATTTT. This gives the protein CASSAGWGQANQPQHF.

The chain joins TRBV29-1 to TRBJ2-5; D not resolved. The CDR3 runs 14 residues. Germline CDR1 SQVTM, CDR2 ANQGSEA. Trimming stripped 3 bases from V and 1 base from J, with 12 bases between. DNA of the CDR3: TGCAGCGTTGAGTTGCACAGAGCCCAAGAGACCCAGTACTTC. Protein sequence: CSVELHRAQETQYF.

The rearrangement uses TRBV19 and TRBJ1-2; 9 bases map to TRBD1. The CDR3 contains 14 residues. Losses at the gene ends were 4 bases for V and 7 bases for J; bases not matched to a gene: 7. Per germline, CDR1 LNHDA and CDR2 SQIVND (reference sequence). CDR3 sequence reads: CASSTTGGPLGYTF. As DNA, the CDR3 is TGTGCCAGTAGTACAACAGGGGGCCCCCTTGGCTACACCTTC.

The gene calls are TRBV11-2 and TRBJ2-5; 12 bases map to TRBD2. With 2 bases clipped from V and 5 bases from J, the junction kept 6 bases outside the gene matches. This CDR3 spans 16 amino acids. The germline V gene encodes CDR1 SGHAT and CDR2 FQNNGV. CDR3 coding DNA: TGTGCCAGCAGCTTACTTCCTAGCGGGGGGGCGGAGACCCAGTACTTC. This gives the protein CASSLLPSGGAETQYF.

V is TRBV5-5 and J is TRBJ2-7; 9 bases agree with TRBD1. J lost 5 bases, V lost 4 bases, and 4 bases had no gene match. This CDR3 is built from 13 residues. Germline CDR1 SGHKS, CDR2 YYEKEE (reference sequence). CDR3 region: CASSKGQGNEQYF. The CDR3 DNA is TGTGCCAGCAGCAAGGGACAGGGTAACGAGCAGTACTTC.

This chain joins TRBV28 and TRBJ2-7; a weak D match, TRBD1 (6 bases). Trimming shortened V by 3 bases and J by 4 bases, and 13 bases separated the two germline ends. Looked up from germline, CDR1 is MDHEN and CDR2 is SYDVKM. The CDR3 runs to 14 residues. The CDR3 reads CASSFLGGEYEQYF. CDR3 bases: TGTGCCAGCAGTTTCTTAGGGGGAGAATACGAGCAGTACTTC.

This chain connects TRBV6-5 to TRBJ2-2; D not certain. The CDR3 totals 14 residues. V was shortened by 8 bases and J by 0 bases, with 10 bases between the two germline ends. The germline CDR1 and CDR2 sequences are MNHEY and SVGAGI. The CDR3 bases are TGTGCCAGCTTGTTTGACACGAACACCGGGGAGCTGTTTTTT. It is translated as CASLFDTNTGELFF.

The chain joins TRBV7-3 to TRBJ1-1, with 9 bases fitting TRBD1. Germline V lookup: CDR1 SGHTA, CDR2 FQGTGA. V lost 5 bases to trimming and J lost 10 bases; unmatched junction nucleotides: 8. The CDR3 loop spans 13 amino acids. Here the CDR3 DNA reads TGTGCCAGCAGCCCCCGACAGGGGGGTTCAGCTTTCTTT. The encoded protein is CASSPRQGGSAFF.

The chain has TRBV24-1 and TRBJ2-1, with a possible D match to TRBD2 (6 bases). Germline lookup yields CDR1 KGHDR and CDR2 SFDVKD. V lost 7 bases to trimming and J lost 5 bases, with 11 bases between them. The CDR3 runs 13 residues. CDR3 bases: TGTGCCACCAGGAGACCGGGGGACAATGAGCAGTTCTTC. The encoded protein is CATRRPGDNEQFF.

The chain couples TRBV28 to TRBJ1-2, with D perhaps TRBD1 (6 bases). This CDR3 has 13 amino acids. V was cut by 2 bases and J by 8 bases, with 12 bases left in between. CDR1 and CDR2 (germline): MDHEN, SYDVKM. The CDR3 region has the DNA TGTGCCAGCAGTTTAACAGGGTCGGGGGGCTACACCTTC. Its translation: CASSLTGSGGYTF.

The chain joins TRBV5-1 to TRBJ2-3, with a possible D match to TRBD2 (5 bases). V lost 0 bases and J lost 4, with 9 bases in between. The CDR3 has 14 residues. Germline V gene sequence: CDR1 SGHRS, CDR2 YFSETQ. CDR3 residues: CASSLGLSADTQYF. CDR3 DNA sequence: TGCGCCAGCAGCTTGGGACTAAGTGCAGATACGCAGTATTTT.

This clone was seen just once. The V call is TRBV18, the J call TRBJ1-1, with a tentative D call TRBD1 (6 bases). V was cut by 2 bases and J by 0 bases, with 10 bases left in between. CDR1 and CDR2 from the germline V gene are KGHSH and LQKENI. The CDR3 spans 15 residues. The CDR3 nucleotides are TGTGCCAGCTCACCAAGGGACACCATGAACACTGAAGCTTTCTTT. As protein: CASSPRDTMNTEAFF.

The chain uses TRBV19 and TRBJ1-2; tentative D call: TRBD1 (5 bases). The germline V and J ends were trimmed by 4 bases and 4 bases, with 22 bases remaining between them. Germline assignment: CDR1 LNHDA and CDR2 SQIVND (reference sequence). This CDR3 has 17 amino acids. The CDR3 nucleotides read TGTGCCAGTAGTACCATTATCGGGACTCTCGTCGGCTATGGCTACACCTTC. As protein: CASSTIIGTLVGYGYTF.

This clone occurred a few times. The DNA for the CDR3 is TGTGCCAGAAGCTTCCGGTACGAGCAGTACTTC. Amino acids: CARSFRYEQYF. The chain employs TRBV5-3 and TRBJ2-7, with D hard to call. TRBV5-3 is flagged as an ORF with uncertain function. The V end was cut by 2 bases, the J end by 4 bases, with 4 bases between. The length of the CDR3 is 11 residues.